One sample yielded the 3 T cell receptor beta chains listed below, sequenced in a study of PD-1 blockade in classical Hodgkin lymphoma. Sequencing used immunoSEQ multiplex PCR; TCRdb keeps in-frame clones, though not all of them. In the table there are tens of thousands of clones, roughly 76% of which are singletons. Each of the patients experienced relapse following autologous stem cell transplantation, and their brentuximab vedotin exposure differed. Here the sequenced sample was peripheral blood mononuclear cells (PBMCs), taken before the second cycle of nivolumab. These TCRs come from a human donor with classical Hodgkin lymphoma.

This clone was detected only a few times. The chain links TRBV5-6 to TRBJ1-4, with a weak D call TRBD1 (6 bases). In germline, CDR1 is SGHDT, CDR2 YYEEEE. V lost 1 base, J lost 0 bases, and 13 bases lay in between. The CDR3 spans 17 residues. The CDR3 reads CASSLFGQTSTNEKLFF. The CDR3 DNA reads TGTGCCAGCAGCTTGTTCGGACAGACCTCAACTAATGAAAAACTGTTTTTT.

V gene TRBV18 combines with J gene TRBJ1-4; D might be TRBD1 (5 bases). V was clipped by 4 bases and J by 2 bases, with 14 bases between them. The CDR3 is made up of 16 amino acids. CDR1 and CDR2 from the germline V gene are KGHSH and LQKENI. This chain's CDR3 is CASSQSPGYTNEKLFF. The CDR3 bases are TGTGCCAGCTCACAATCCCCAGGGTACACTAATGAAAAACTGTTTTTT.

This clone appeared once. The CDR3 DNA sequence: TGTGCCAGCAGTGAGGGCTATGAGGGCTACACCTTC. This sequence encodes CASSEGYEGYTF. The chain has TRBV6-5 and TRBJ1-2; D uncertain. The germline CDR1 and CDR2 sequences are MNHEY and SVGAGI. Trimming shortened V by 5 bases and J by 8 bases, and 12 bases separated the two germline ends. CDR3 length equals 12 residues.